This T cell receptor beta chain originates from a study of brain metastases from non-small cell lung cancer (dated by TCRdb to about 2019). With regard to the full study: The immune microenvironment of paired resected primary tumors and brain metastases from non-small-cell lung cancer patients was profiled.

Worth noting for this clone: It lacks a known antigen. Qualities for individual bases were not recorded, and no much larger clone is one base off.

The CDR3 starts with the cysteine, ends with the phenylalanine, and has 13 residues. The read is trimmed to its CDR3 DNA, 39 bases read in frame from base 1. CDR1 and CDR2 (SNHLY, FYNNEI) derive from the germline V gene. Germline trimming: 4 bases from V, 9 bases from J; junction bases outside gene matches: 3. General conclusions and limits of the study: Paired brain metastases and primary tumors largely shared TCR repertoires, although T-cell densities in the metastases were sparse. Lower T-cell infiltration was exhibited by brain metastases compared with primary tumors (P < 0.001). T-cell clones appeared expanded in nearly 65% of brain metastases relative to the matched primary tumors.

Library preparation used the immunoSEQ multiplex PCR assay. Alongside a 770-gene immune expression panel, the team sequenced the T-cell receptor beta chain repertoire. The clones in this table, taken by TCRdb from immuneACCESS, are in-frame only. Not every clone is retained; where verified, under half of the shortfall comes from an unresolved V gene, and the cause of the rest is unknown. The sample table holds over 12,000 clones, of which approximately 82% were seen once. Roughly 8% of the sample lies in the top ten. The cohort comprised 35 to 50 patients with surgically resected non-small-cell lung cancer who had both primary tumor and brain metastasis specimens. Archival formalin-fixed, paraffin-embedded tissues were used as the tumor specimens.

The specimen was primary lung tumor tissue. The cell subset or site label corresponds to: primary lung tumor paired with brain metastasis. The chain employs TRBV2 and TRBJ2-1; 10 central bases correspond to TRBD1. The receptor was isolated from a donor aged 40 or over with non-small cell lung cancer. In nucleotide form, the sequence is TGTGCCAGCAGTGTTGGGACAGGGGTTGAGCAGTTCTTC. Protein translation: CASSVGTGVEQFF.